The TCR beta chain under discussion was sequenced for a study of CD4+ T cells in melanoma. Findings and caveats of the study: Reportedly, melanoma neoantigen-specific CD4+ T cells showed varied differentiation states. A reported correlation linked neoantigen-specific CD4+ T cells to CD8+, macrophage and B cell function.

Remarks on this clone: As yet, its antigen is unknown.

V was cut by 6 bases and J by 5 bases, with 11 bases left in between. There are 14 residues in the CDR3. Germline V gives CDR1 MNHEY, CDR2 SMNVEV (reference sequence). Profiling relied on immunoSEQ multiplex PCR, and the TCRdb table lists in-frame clones only, not all of them. The table includes about 140,000 clones, approximately 91% detected once. The source is a human donor with melanoma. V and J are TRBV27 and TRBJ1-6; D gene unclear. The CDR3 region has the DNA TGTGCCAGCAGCCTGGACGGGAATAATTCACCCCTCCACTTT. As protein: CASSLDGNNSPLHF.